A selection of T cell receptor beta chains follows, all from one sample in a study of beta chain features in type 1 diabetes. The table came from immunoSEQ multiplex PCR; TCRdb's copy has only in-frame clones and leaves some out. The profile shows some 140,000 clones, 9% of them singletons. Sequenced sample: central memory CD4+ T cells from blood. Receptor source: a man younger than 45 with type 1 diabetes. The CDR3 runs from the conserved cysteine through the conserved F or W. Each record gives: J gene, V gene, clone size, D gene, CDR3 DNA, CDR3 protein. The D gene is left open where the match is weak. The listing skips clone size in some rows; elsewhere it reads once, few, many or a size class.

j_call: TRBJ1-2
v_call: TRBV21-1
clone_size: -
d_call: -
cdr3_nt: TGTGCCAGCCGGACAGATTCTTATTCCGATGGCTACACCTTC
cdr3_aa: CASRTDSYSDGYTF

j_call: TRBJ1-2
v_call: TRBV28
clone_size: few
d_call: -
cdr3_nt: TGTGCCAGCAGTTTCTACGGGGTCTATGGCTACACCTTC
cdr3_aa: CASSFYGVYGYTF

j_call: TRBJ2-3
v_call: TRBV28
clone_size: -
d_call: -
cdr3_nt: TGTGCCAGCAGTCCCTCGTTCGCAGATACGCAGTATTTT
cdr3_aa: CASSPSFADTQYF

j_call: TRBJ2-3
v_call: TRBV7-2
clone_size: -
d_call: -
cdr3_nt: TGTGCCAGCACGGGGGGCTATAGCACAGATACGCAGTATTTT
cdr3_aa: CASTGGYSTDTQYF

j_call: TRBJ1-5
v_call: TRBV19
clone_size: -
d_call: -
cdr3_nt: TGTGCCAGTAGTGTCAGGGTCGGAAGCAATCAGCCCCAGCATTTT
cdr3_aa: CASSVRVGSNQPQHF

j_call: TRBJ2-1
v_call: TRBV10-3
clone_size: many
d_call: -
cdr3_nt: TGTGCCATCAGTGCCGCGAGCAATGAGCAGTTCTTC
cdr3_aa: CAISAASNEQFF

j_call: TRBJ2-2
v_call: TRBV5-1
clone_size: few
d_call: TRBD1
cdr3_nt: TGCGCCAGCAGCTACGGGACAGGGAACACCGGGGAGCTGTTTTTT
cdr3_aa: CASSYGTGNTGELFF

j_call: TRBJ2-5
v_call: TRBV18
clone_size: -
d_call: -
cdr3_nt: TGTGCCAGCTCACCTACTAGCACGCAGACCCAGTACTTC
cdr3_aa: CASSPTSTQTQYF

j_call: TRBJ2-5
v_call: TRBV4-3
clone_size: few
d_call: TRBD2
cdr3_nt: TGCGCCAGCAGCCCCCGGCGGGGGGGCCCGGAGACCCAGTACTTC
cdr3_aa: CASSPRRGGPETQYF

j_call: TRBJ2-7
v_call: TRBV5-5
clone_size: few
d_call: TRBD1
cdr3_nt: TGTGCCAGCAGCGTACGGGACAGGAAGCCCGAGCAGTACTTC
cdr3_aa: CASSVRDRKPEQYF

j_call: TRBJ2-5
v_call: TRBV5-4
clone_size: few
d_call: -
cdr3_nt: TGTGCCAGCAGCGGGACTTTCCAAGAGACCCAGTACTTC
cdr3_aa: CASSGTFQETQYF

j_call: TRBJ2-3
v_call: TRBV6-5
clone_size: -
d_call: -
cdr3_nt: TGTGCCAGCAGTTACTCGTCGGGATCCAGGTCAGATACGCAGTATTTT
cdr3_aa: CASSYSSGSRSDTQYF

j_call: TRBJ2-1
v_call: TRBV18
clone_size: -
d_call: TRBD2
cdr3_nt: TGTGCCAGCTCACCTTACAGCGGGGGGGCCGATGAGCAGTTCTTC
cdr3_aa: CASSPYSGGADEQFF

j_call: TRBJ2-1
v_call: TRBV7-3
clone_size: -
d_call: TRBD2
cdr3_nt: TGTGCCAGCAGCTTGACTAGCGGGGTGTACAATGAGCAGTTCTTC
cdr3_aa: CASSLTSGVYNEQFF

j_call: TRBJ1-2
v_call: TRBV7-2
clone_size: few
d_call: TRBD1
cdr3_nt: TGTGCCAGCAGCGCCCTAGGACAGGGCTATGGCTACACCTTC
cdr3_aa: CASSALGQGYGYTF

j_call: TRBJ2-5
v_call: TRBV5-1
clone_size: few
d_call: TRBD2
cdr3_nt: TGCGCCAGCAGCCCAGGACTAGCGGGGATCCAAGAGACCCAGTACTTC
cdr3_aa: CASSPGLAGIQETQYF

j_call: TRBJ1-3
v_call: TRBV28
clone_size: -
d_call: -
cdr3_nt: TGTGCCAGTAATGGAAACACCATATATTTT
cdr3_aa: CASNGNTIYF

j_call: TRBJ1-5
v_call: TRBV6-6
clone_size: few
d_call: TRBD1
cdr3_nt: TGTGCCAGCAGCCCCGGGACAGGGGGCAATCAGCCCCAGCATTTT
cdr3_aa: CASSPGTGGNQPQHF

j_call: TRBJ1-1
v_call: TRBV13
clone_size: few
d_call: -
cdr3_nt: TGTGCCAGCAGCCGGAACACTGAAGCTTTCTTT
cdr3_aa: CASSRNTEAFF

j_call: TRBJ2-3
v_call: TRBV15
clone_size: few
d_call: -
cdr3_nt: TGTGCCACCAGTAGAACTCCCGGGACTGGACGCACAGATACGCAGTATTTT
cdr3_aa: CATSRTPGTGRTDTQYF

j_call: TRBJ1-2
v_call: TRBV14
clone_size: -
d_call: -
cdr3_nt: TGTGCCAGCAGCCATCAGGGGAGCTATGGCTACACCTTC
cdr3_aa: CASSHQGSYGYTF

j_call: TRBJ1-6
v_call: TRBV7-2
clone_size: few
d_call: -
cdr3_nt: TGTGCCAGCAGCTTAGAAACTCGGACACTCCACTTT
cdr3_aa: CASSLETRTLHF

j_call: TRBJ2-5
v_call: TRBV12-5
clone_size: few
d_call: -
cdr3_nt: TGTGCTAGTGGTCCGACTGTACAAGAGACCCAGTACTTC
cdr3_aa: CASGPTVQETQYF

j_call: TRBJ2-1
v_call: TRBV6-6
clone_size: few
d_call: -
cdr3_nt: TGTGCCAGCACCCCCACTAGGGACAATGAGCAGTTCTTC
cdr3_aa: CASTPTRDNEQFF

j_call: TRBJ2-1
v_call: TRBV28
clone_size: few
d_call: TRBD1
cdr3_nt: TGTGCCAGCAGTTCCGGACAGGGACCTGAGCAGTTCTTC
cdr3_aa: CASSSGQGPEQFF

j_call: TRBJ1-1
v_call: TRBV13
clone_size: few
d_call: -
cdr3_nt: TGTGCCAGCAGCTTCGTGGAGGGGCTCAACACTGAAGCTTTCTTT
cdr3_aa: CASSFVEGLNTEAFF

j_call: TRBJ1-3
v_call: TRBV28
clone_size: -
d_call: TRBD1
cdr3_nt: TGTGCCAGCAGTTCTGACAGGGGGCGACGGGGAAACACCATATATTTT
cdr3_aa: CASSSDRGRRGNTIYF